This T cell receptor (beta chain) was recorded in a study of T-cell memory formation after mild COVID-19. Trimming took 4 bases from V and 6 from J, leaving 10 bases between them. CDR3 length: 12 amino acids. The germline gives CDR1 MDHEN, CDR2 SYDVKM. TCRdb reprocessed the 5' RACE reads via MiXCR and lists one record per CDR3 protein. In the table there are roughly 180,000 distinct CDR3 sequences, approximately 17% of which are singletons. This clonotype was counted between two and nine times. The sequenced sample consisted of PBMCs or a T cell subset sorted from them (not recorded which). This chain links TRBV28 with TRBJ2-7, with D possibly matching TRBD1 (5 bases). This TCR came from a man between 18 and 29 years old who had mild COVID-19 (a few samples of this study predate the infection). Cell type and time point are not known. As DNA, the CDR3 is TGTGCCAGCAGTTCACCAGGGCTCGAGCAGTACGTC. Translation gives CASSSPGLEQYV.